The present T cell receptor (beta chain) was sequenced within a study of cytomegalovirus exposure and HLA in healthy donors. Study-wide points: A later analysis found TCR association rates differed by HLA locus, highest for DRB1 and lowest for HLA-C.

This clone was recorded once. Its target is not known. The CDR3 contains 15 residues. J lost 4 bases, V lost 3 bases, and 8 bases had no gene match. Germline assignment: CDR1 SGHTA and CDR2 FQGNSA. It was with 60 Vbeta and 13 Jbeta primers that the PCR ran. Using immunoSEQ multiplex PCR, the repertoire was profiled, and TCRdb retains in-frame clones only, with some absent. The table shows approximately 190,000 clones, with roughly 85% occurring only once. The specimen was PBMCs. The rearrangement links TRBV7-2 to TRBJ2-7, with 8 bases fitting TRBD2. The TCR was taken from a woman between 18 and 29 years old in good health and CMV-seronegative. CDR3 bases: TGTGCCAGCAGCTTGATCACTAGCGGAGGTTACGAGCAGTACTTC. It is translated as CASSLITSGGYEQYF.